This TCR beta chain comes out of a study of T cells expressing NK-cell markers (dated by TCRdb to about 2020). Concerning the study at large: In sorted CD3+CD56+NKG2C+, CD3+CD56+NKG2C- and CD3+CD56-NKG2C+ T-cell subsets from about 8 donors, TCR beta-chain repertoires were profiled. Among the eight sequenced donors, only one was HCMV-seronegative, while the other seven were HCMV-seropositive. The eight sequenced donors were randomly selected healthy volunteers, three men and five women. The libraries were sequenced on Illumina HiSeq 2000/2500, MiSeq or NextSeq, producing 2 x 150 bp reads.

Sequencing instrument: Illumina HiSeq 2000. TCR beta cDNA libraries were prepared using 5'RACE template switching, which introduced a universal primer site and unique molecular identifiers. cDNA synthesis was primed from the TCR beta constant segment and was followed by two successive PCR amplification steps. The study's own analysis went as follows. Reads were demultiplexed and grouped by UMI with MIGEC, and clonotypes were assembled and quantified with MiTCR. To exclude erroneous sequences, only TCR cDNA sequences supported by at least two reads were retained. The tcR package was used for downstream repertoire analysis, and clonotypes were matched between fractions using CDR3 nucleotide sequence together with V segment. Antigen specificity was annotated against VDJdb with VDJmatch, allowing one amino acid substitution in CDR3. TCRdb reprocessed the reads and lists each CDR3 protein sequence as a single entry, with no DNA. Clone size and V and J calls follow TCRdb, not the original study. The data table for this sample lists approximately 170,000 distinct CDR3 sequences. The top ten constitute 20% of the sample.

Regarding this clonotype: It has no known antigen specificity.

Overall study results and their limits: Whether the expanded NKG2C-expressing T cell clones were specific for HCMV antigens remained unclear. In six donors, the dominant CD3+CD56+NKG2C+ clonotypes were found to rank among the top 10 CD8+ clonotypes and to make up roughly 1.0-7.0% of CD8+ T cells. Those dominant clonotypes were again the most abundant among CD3+CD56-NKG2C+ cells in a handful of donors, at 28.3-60.1%.

HCMV-specific IgG was detected in serum with a commercial ELISA kit to determine HCMV serostatus. Peripheral blood mononuclear cells were isolated from blood by Ficoll density gradient centrifugation. In the germline V gene, CDR1 corresponds to SGDLS and CDR2 to YYNGEE. The CDR3 runs 15 residues from the cysteine to the phenylalanine. The DNA sequence is not available. The sequencing input was blood T cells: a sorted CD56 or NKG2C T cell subset, CD4+ or CD8+ T cells, or bulk PBMC T cells (not recorded which). This chain joins TRBV9 to TRBJ2-5; TCRdb picks TRBD1, but there is no DNA to check that call. This clonotype was sampled from a man aged 18 to 69 in good health. The CDR3 here reads CASSLYRGSGETQYF.